This paragraph reports one TCR beta chain. Its antigen is still unknown. This sample is drawn from a study of T-cell reconstitution after alpha-beta-depleted transplantation in children. Study observations and caveats: Surviving thymic progenitors and recipient T cells were the source of high TCRbeta diversity at day 60 in some patients. Newly generated T cells supplied most T-cell counts and diversity one year post-transplant. Two months or so post-transplant, alpha-beta T cells reportedly derived from several hundred expanded graft clones.

The TCRbeta library was prepared with unique molecular identifiers. Each CDR3 protein gets one entry after TCRdb re-called the PCR reads with MiXCR. The sample has fewer than 550,000 distinct CDR3 sequences, about an eighth seen once. V shed 5 bases, J shed 15 bases, and the junction held 12 bases outside the gene matches. There are 13 residues in the CDR3. The germline gives CDR1 MNHEY, CDR2 SMNVEV (reference sequence). The source of this sequence is a female patient aged 2-15 years who had a stem cell transplant for aplastic anemia, so the T cells may come from the graft donor. Sequenced here: PBMCs, mostly from graft donor cells, sampled 180 days after TCRalphabeta/CD19-depleted stem cell transplant. The rearrangement uses TRBV27 and TRBJ2-1; TRBD2 agrees at 8 bases. The CDR3 sequence is CASSIEPGLVRFF. CDR3 DNA: TGTGCCAGCAGTATCGAGCCGGGACTAGTTCGGTTCTTC.